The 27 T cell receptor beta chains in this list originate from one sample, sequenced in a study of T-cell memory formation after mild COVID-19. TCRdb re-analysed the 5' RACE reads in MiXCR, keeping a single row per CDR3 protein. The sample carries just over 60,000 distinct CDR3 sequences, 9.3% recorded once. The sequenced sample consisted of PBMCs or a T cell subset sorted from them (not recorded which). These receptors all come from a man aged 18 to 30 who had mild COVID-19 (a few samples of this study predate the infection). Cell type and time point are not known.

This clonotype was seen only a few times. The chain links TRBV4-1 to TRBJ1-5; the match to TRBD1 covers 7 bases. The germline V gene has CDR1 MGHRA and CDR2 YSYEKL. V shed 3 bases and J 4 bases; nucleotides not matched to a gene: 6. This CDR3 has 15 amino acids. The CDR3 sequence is CASSQGTVQNQPQHF. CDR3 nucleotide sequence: TGCGCCAGCAGCCAGGGGACAGTTCAAAATCAGCCCCAGCATTTT.

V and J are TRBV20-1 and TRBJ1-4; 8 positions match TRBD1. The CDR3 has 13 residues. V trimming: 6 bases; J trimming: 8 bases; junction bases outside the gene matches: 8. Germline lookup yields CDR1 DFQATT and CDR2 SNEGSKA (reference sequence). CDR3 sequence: CSATGTGGEKLFF. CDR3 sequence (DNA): TGCAGTGCAACCGGGACAGGCGGCGAAAAACTGTTTTTT.

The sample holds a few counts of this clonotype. CDR3 amino acids: CATSRDRGGTQYF. CDR3 nucleotides: TGTGCCACCAGCAGAGATCGGGGGGGGACGCAGTATTTT. V and J are TRBV15 and TRBJ2-3; TRBD2 matches 8 bases. The trim removed 0 bases at V and 9 bases at J, leaving 2 bases unmatched. The CDR3 spans 13 residues. Germline values: CDR1 LNHNV, CDR2 YYDKDF (reference sequence).

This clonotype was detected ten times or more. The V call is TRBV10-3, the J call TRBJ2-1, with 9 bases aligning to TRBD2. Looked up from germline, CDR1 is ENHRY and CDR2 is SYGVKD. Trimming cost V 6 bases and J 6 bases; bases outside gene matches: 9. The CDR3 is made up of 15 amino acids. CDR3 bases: TGTGCCATCAGCAAAATGGCGGGGGGGCTCAATGAGCAGTTCTTC. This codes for CAISKMAGGLNEQFF.

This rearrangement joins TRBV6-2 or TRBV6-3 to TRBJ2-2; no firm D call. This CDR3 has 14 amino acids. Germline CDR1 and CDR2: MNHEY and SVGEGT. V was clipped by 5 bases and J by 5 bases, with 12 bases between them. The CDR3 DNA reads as TGTGCCAGCAGTAATCCTCCCGGGACCGGGGAGCTGTTTTTT. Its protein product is CASSNPPGTGELFF.

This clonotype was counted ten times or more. The CDR3: CASSLRPNTEAFF. The CDR3 DNA reads TGTGCCAGCAGCTTACGACCGAACACTGAAGCTTTCTTT. The chain is built from TRBV7-3 and TRBJ1-1; no firm D call. The CDR3 is 13 residues long. Germline CDR1 reads SGHTA; CDR2 reads FQGTGA. The V end was cut by 2 bases, the J end by 1 base, with 5 bases between.

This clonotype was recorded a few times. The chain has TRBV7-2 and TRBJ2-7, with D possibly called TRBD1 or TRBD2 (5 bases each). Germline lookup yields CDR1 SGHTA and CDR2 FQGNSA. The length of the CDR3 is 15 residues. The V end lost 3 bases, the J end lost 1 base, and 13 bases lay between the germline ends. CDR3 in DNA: TGTGCCAGCAGCTTGGGGACCGCTAAATCCTACGAGCAGTACGTC. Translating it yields CASSLGTAKSYEQYV.

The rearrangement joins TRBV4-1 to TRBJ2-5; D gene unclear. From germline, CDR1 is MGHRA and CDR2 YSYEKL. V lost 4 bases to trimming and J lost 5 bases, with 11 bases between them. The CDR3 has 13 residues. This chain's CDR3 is CASSPSVLETQYF. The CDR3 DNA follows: TGCGCCAGCAGCCCGAGCGTTCTGGAGACCCAGTACTTC.

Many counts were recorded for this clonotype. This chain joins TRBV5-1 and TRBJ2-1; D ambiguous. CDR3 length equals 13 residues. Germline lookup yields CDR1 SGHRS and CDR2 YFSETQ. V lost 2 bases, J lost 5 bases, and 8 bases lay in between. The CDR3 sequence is CASSLDGHNEQFF. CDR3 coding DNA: TGCGCCAGCAGCTTAGACGGACACAATGAGCAGTTCTTC.

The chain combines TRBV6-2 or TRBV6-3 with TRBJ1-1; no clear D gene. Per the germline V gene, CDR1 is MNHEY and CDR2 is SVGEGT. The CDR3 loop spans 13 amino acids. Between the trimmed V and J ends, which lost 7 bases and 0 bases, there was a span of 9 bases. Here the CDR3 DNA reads TGTGCCAGCACGCGCCCGGTGAACACTGAAGCTTTCTTT. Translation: CASTRPVNTEAFF.

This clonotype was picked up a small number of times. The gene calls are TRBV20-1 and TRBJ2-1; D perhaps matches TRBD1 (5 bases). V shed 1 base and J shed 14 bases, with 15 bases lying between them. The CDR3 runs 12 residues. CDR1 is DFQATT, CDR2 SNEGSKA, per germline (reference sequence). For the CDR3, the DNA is TGCAGTGCTAGAGGTGGGCAGGGTAGTGAGTTCTTC. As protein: CSARGGQGSEFF.

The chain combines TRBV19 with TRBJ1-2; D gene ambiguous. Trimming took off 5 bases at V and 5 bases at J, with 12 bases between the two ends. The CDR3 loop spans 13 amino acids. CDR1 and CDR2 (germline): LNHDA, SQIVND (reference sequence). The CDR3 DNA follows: TGTGCCAGTAGTTTCGACGGGGAATATGGCTACACCTTC. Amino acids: CASSFDGEYGYTF.

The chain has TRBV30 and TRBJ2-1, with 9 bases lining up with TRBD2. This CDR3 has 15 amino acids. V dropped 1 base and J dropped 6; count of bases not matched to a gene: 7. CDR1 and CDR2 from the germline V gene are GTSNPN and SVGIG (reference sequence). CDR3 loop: CAWSAGTSSVNEQFF. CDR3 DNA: TGTGCCTGGAGTGCCGGGACTAGCAGCGTCAATGAGCAGTTCTTC. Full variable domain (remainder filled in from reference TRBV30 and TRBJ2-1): SQTIHQWPATLVQPVGSPLSLECTVEGTSNPNLYWYRQAAGRGLQLLFYSVGIGQISSEVPQNLSASRPQDRQFILSSKKLLLSDSGFYLCAWSAGTSSVNEQFFGPGTRLTVL.

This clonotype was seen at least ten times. CDR3 region: CASSPSGGRDTDTQYF. In DNA form, the CDR3 reads TGTGCCAGCAGCCCTAGCGGGGGGCGGGACACAGATACGCAGTATTTT. The chain has TRBV5-6 and TRBJ2-3; 11 bases are a match to TRBD2. J gave up 2 bases and V 4 bases, and 6 bases lay outside the gene matches. From germline, CDR1 is SGHDT and CDR2 YYEEEE. The CDR3 contains 16 residues.

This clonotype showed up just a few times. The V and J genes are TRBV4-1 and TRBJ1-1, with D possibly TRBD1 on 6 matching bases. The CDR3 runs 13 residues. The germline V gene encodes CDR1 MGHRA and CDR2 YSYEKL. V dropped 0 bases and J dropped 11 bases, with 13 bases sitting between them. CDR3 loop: CASSQERQGRAFF. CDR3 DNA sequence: TGCGCCAGCAGCCAAGAGAGGCAGGGGAGGGCTTTCTTT.

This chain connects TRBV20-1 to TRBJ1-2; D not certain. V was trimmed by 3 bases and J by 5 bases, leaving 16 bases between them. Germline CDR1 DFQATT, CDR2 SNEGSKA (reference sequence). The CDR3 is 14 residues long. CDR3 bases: TGCAGTGCTAGCCGTTCGGCGTTAGGATATGGCTACACCTTC. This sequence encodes CSASRSALGYGYTF.

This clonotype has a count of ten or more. CDR3 sequence: CASSPGPEQETQYF. The CDR3 coding sequence is TGCGCCAGCAGCCCGGGCCCCGAGCAAGAGACCCAGTACTTC. The genes are TRBV5-1 and TRBJ2-5; D unclear. Germline V CDR1 and CDR2: SGHRS, YFSETQ. Trimming pared 4 bases from V and 2 bases from J, leaving 12 bases between. The CDR3 has 14 residues.

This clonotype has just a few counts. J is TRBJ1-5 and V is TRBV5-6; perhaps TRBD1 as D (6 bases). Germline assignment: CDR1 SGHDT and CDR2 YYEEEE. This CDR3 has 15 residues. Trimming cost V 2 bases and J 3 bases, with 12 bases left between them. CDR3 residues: CASSLGQGNNQPQHF. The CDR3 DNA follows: TGTGCCAGCAGCTTAGGGCAGGGGAACAATCAGCCCCAGCATTTT.

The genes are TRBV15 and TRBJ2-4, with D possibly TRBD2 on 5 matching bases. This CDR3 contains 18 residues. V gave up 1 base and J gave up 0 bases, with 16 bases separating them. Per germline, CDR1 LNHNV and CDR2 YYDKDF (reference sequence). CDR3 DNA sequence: TGTGCCACCAGCAGAGGAGGACTTCGCGACCTAGCCAAAAACATTCAGTACTTC. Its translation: CATSRGGLRDLAKNIQYF.

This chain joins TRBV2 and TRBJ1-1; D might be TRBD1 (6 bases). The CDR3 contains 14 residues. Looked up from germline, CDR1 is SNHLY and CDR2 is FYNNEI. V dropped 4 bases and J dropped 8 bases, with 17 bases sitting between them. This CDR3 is CASSVGGAQYEAFF. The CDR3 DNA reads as TGTGCCAGCAGTGTGGGGGGCGCCCAGTACGAAGCTTTCTTT.

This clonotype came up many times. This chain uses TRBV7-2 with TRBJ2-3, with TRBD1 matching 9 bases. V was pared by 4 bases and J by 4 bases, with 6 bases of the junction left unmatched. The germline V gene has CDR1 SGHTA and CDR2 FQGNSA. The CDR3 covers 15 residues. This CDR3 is CASSSDRGFADTQYF. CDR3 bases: TGTGCCAGCAGCTCGGACAGGGGCTTCGCAGATACGCAGTATTTT. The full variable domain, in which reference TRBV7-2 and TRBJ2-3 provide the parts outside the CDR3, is GAGVSQSPSNKVTEKGKDVELRCDPISGHTALYWYRQSLGQGLEFLIYFQGNSAPDKSGLPSDRFSAERTGGSVSTLTIQRTQQEDSAVYLCASSSDRGFADTQYFGPGTRLTVL.

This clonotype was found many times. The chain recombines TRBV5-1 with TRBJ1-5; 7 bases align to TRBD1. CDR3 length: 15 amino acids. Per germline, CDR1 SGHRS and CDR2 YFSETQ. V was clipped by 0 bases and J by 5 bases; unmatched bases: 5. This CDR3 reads CASSLEGDRDQPQHF. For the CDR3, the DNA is TGCGCCAGCAGCTTGGAGGGGGACAGAGATCAGCCCCAGCATTTT.

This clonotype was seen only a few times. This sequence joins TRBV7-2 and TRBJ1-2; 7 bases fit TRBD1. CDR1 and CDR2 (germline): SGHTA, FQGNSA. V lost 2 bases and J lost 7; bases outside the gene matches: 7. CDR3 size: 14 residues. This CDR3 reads CASSLKPSGGGYTF. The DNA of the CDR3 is TGTGCCAGCAGCTTAAAACCATCAGGGGGTGGCTACACCTTC. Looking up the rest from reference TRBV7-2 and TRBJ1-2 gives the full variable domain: GAGVSQSPSNKVTEKGKDVELRCDPISGHTALYWYRQSLGQGLEFLIYFQGNSAPDKSGLPSDRFSAERTGGSVSTLTIQRTQQEDSAVYLCASSLKPSGGGYTFGSGTRLTVV.

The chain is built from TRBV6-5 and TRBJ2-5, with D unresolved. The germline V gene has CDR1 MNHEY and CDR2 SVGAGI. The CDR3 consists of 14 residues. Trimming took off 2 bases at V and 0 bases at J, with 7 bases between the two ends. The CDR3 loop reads CASSYGQNQETQYF. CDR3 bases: TGTGCCAGCAGTTACGGGCAGAACCAAGAGACCCAGTACTTC.

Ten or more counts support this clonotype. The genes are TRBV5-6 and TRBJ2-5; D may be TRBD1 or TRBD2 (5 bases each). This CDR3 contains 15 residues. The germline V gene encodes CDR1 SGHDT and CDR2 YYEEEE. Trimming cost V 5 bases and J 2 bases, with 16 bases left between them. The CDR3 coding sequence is TGTGCCAGCAGTCCTCGGTGGGGGAGACAAGAGACCCAGTACTTC. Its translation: CASSPRWGRQETQYF. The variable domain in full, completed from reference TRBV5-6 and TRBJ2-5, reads DAGVTQSPTHLIKTRGQQVTLRCSPKSGHDTVSWYQQALGQGPQFIFQYYEEEERQRGNFPDRFSGHQFPNYSSELNVNALLLGDSALYLCASSPRWGRQETQYFGPGTRLLVL.

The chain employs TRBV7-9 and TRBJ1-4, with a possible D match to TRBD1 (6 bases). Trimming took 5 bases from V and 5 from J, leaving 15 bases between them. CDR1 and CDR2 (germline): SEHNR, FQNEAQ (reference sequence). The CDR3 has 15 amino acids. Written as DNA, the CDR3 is TGTGCCAGCAGCCTCAACACAGGGCAGAATGAAAAACTGTTTTTT. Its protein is CASSLNTGQNEKLFF.

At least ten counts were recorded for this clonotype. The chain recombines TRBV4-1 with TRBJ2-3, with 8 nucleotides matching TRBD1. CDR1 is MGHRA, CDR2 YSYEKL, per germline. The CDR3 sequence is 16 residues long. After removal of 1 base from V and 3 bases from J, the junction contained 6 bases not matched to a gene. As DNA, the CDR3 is TGCGCCAGCAGCCAAGGGAACAACAGGGGGACAGATACGCAGTATTTT. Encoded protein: CASSQGNNRGTDTQYF.